One and the same sample provided the 18 T cell receptor beta chains below, sequenced in a study of graft-versus-host responses after intestinal transplantation. These receptors' antigens are unknown. Some clones are missing from TCRdb's copy, which holds only in-frame ones; the method was immunoSEQ multiplex PCR. The sample has more than 95,000 clones, 93% seen once. Sequences were derived from unstimulated CD8+ T cells sorted from spleen or lymph node cells, sampled before intestinal transplant. The receptors were gathered from a human donor who received an intestinal transplant.

The chain uses TRBV18 and TRBJ2-5, with D possibly TRBD2 on 5 matching bases. Germline V gene sequence: CDR1 KGHSH, CDR2 LQKENI. V lost 3 bases and J 0 bases, leaving 14 bases between the germline ends. The CDR3 is 16 amino acids. Written as DNA, the CDR3 is TGTGCCAGCTCACCGAACCTAGCAGAGTACCAAGAGACCCAGTACTTC. This encodes CASSPNLAEYQETQYF.

For the CDR3, the DNA is TGCGCCAGCAGTCTCGGGACAACCCACACAGATACGCAGTATTTT. Its translation is CASSLGTTHTDTQYF. The rearrangement joins TRBV5-1 to TRBJ2-3; a weak D match, TRBD1 (6 bases). Germline CDR1 SGHRS, CDR2 YFSETQ. Trimming pared 5 bases from V and 2 bases from J, leaving 15 bases between. The CDR3 has 15 residues.

The chain couples TRBV2 to TRBJ1-2; D gene unclear. Germline V gene lookup returns CDR1 SNHLY and CDR2 FYNNEI. This CDR3 comprises 11 residues. V shed 5 bases and J shed 6 bases, with 7 bases lying between them. The CDR3 here is CASSLLDGYTF. DNA for the CDR3: TGTGCCAGCAGTCTACTGGATGGCTACACCTTC.

This chain connects TRBV20-1 to TRBJ1-2; D is unclear. Germline V CDR1 and CDR2: DFQATT, SNEGSKA (reference sequence). The length of the CDR3 is 11 residues. CDR3 sequence: CTALTVGGYTF. CDR3 bases: TGCACGGCACTGACGGTGGGTGGCTACACCTTC.

With regard to this clone: The identical CDR3 is also encoded by other nucleotide sequences in the sample. The chain recombines TRBV9 with TRBJ1-1, with unresolved D. Trimming removed 0 bases at V and 0 bases at J, with 12 bases between. The length of the CDR3 is 16 residues. Germline V lookup: CDR1 SGDLS, CDR2 YYNGEE. DNA of the CDR3: TGTGCCAGCAGCGTAGTTCTGGGTGGCATGAACACTGAAGCTTTCTTT. Amino acids: CASSVVLGGMNTEAFF.

This chain connects TRBV27 to TRBJ2-6; no reliable D call. Trimming took off 5 bases at V and 4 bases at J, with 9 bases between the two ends. Per germline, CDR1 MNHEY and CDR2 SMNVEV (reference sequence). This CDR3 is 14 amino acids long. In DNA form, the CDR3 reads TGTGCCAGCAGTCCCCTAGGAGGGGCCAACGTCCTGACTTTC. It is translated as CASSPLGGANVLTF.

The chain carries TRBV6-4 and TRBJ2-3; no clear D. Germline V gene lookup returns CDR1 MRHNA and CDR2 SNTAGT. The V gene lost 2 bases and the J gene lost 2 bases, with 2 bases spanning the gap. This CDR3 contains 12 residues. This CDR3 reads CASSDATDTQYF. The CDR3 bases are TGTGCCAGCAGTGACGCCACAGATACGCAGTATTTT.

In its sample, this clone was seen a few times. The chain has TRBV5-1 and TRBJ1-2; D perhaps matches TRBD1 (6 bases). Trimming pared 6 bases from V and 6 bases from J, leaving 12 bases between. Germline V lookup: CDR1 SGHRS, CDR2 YFSETQ. CDR3 length: 12 residues. DNA for the CDR3: TGCGCCAGCACAGCAGGGGTTGATGGCTACACCTTC. Translation gives CASTAGVDGYTF.

The chain employs TRBV5-8 and TRBJ2-1; weak D call: TRBD2 (5 bases). Germline V gene lookup returns CDR1 SGHTS and CDR2 YDEGEE. The CDR3 covers 14 residues. Trimming pared 7 bases from V and 4 bases from J, leaving 15 bases between. CDR3 bases: TGTGCCAGCGTTGCGAGAGAGCGGTACAATGAGCAGTTCTTC. This translates into CASVARERYNEQFF.

The chain is built from TRBV5-1 and TRBJ2-3; TRBD2 matches 11 bases. With 5 bases clipped from V and 4 bases from J, the junction kept 9 bases outside the gene matches. The germline gives CDR1 SGHRS, CDR2 YFSETQ. This CDR3 contains 16 residues. CDR3 sequence reads: CASSINSGGEADTQYF. CDR3 in DNA: TGCGCCAGCAGTATCAATAGCGGGGGGGAGGCAGATACGCAGTATTTT.

The gene calls are TRBV19 and TRBJ1-1; no reliable D call. The germline V gene has CDR1 LNHDA and CDR2 SQIVND (reference sequence). Trimming took 5 bases from V and 10 from J, leaving 17 bases between them. The CDR3 is 13 amino acids. CDR3 in amino acids: CASSHGPASTAFF. Written as DNA, the CDR3 is TGTGCCAGTAGTCACGGACCTGCATCCACAGCTTTCTTT.

This chain connects TRBV2 to TRBJ1-5; D may be TRBD1 (5 bases). CDR1 is SNHLY and CDR2 is FYNNEI in the germline V gene. The CDR3 is made up of 13 amino acids. V gave up 8 bases and J gave up 2 bases, with 10 bases separating them. CDR3: CASLGVGNQPQHF. The CDR3 DNA sequence: TGTGCCAGCCTAGGGGTCGGCAATCAGCCCCAGCATTTT.

The chain employs TRBV10-2 and TRBJ2-3; no reliable D call. Germline-derived CDR1 and CDR2 are WSHSY and SAAADI. Trimming cost V 3 bases and J 3 bases, with 13 bases left between them. The CDR3 loop spans 15 amino acids. This CDR3 reads CASSEGTVRTDTQYF. In DNA, the CDR3 is TGCGCCAGCAGTGAAGGAACAGTCAGAACAGATACGCAGTATTTT.

The gene calls are TRBV5-8 and TRBJ1-5, with 11 positions matching TRBD1. J lost 6 bases, V lost 0 bases, and 11 bases had no gene match. Germline CDR1 reads SGHTS; CDR2 reads YDEGEE. CDR3 length: 18 residues. Here the CDR3 DNA reads TGTGCCAGCAGCTTGGGGGTACGGACAGGGGGCTTAAGTCAGCCCCAGCATTTT. This sequence encodes CASSLGVRTGGLSQPQHF.

This chain uses TRBV2 with TRBJ2-1; D perhaps matches TRBD2 (5 bases). V was pared by 2 bases and J by 0 bases, with 11 bases between. The CDR3 length is 16 residues. Germline V gene sequence: CDR1 SNHLY, CDR2 FYNNEI. This CDR3 reads CASSERETTSYNEQFF. Here the CDR3 DNA reads TGTGCCAGCAGTGAACGAGAGACTACCTCCTACAATGAGCAGTTCTTC.

The chain carries TRBV13 and TRBJ2-3, with 8 nucleotides matching TRBD2. The V and J ends lost 1 base and 6 bases, in that order; junction bases with no gene match: 3. The CDR3 loop spans 14 amino acids. Germline CDR1 is PRHDT and CDR2 is FYEKMQ (reference sequence). The CDR3 spells CASSLERGIDTQYF. In DNA, the CDR3 is TGTGCCAGCAGCTTAGAGCGGGGGATTGATACGCAGTATTTT.

The CDR3 here is CASSFTGVNTGELFF. The CDR3 coding sequence is TGTGCCAGCAGCTTTACAGGGGTTAACACCGGGGAGCTGTTTTTT. The chain recombines TRBV6-5 with TRBJ2-2; 7 bases are a match to TRBD1. The V and J ends lost 6 bases and 2 bases, in that order; junction bases with no gene match: 6. The germline V gene encodes CDR1 MNHEY and CDR2 SVGAGI. CDR3 size: 15 residues.

The CDR3 loop reads CASSFYPEVKSYEQYF. Here the CDR3 DNA reads TGTGCCAGCAGCTTTTACCCCGAAGTAAAGAGCTACGAGCAGTACTTC. This sequence joins TRBV5-4 and TRBJ2-7; no clear D gene. CDR3 length equals 16 residues. Trimming took 2 bases from V and 3 from J, leaving 18 bases between them. Germline V gene data show CDR1 as SGHNT and CDR2 as YYREEE (reference sequence).